Below, 20 T cell receptor beta chains from the same sample are listed, as sequenced in a study of CD8+CD57+ T cells in acquired aplastic anemia (dated by TCRdb to 2017 to 2018). The sequencer was an Illumina HiSeq 2000. Profiling of TCR beta VDJ combinations and CDR3 sequences used genomic DNA as the template. The raw public data were reprocessed by TCRdb itself: fastp quality trimming at Q25, MiXCR clonotype calling, in-frame beta chains only. Every entry covers one CDR3 protein and lists the most common genes and DNA from its rows. In this sample the table shows around 250,000 distinct CDR3 sequences, around 60% of which occur a single time. The ten largest make up less than 9.5% of the sample. The source material was sorted CD4+, CD8+, or CD8+CD57+ T cells (not recorded which) from PBMCs. Every receptor here comes from a human donor with severe aplastic anemia or a healthy control (not recorded which).

This clonotype was seen at least ten times. This chain connects TRBV5-1 to TRBJ1-2, with D uncertain. The CDR3 runs to 14 residues. The germline V gene has CDR1 SGHRS and CDR2 YFSETQ. The V and J ends lost 0 bases and 5 bases respectively, with 11 bases between them. The CDR3: CASSLGEREYGYTF. CDR3 coding DNA: TGCGCCAGCAGCTTGGGGGAGCGAGAATATGGCTACACCTTC. Drawing the rest from reference TRBV5-1 and TRBJ1-2, the complete variable domain is KAGVTQTPRYLIKTRGQQVTLSCSPISGHRSVSWYQQTPGQGLQFLFEYFSETQRNKGNFPGRFSGRQFSNSRSEMNVSTLELGDSALYLCASSLGEREYGYTFGSGTRLTVV.

In regard to this clonotype: A clone one base away is much larger, so this may be a read error. The rearrangement links TRBV24-1 to TRBJ2-1, with D perhaps matching TRBD1 or TRBD2 (5 bases each). The CDR3 is made up of 16 amino acids. The germline V and J ends were trimmed by 3 bases and 8 bases, with 19 bases remaining between them. Germline CDR1 and CDR2: KGHDR and SFDVKD. The CDR3 sequence is CATSDPVALRADEQFF. The CDR3 DNA reads TGTGCCACCAGTGATCCTGTAGCGCTCAGGGCCGATGAGCAGTTCTTC.

This clonotype appeared many times. The genes are TRBV7-9 and TRBJ2-2, with a tentative D call TRBD1 (5 bases). This CDR3 has 15 residues. From germline, CDR1 is SEHNR and CDR2 FQNEAQ (reference sequence). V was shortened by 5 bases and J by 5 bases, with 15 bases between the two germline ends. The CDR3 reads CASSTIAGQTGELFF. Written as DNA, the CDR3 is TGTGCCAGCAGCACCATCGCAGGGCAAACCGGGGAGCTGTTTTTT.

The rearrangement links TRBV5-1 to TRBJ2-2; D unclear. Germline assignment: CDR1 SGHRS and CDR2 YFSETQ. The V end lost 0 bases, the J end lost 4 bases, and 10 bases lay between the germline ends. The CDR3 sequence is 15 residues long. CDR3 loop: CASSLDGFSTGELFF. As DNA, the CDR3 is TGCGCCAGCAGCTTGGACGGGTTTTCCACCGGGGAGCTGTTTTTT.

This rearrangement joins TRBV6-1 to TRBJ2-6; D call uncertain. The CDR3 consists of 15 residues. The germline CDR1 and CDR2 sequences are MNHNS and SASEGT. V was pared by 4 bases and J by 5 bases, with 12 bases between. CDR3 sequence reads: CASSAIGLRANVLTF. CDR3 coding DNA: TGTGCCAGCAGTGCAATAGGGCTGAGGGCCAACGTCCTGACTTTC.

The chain is built from TRBV20-1 and TRBJ2-3; D is uncertain. V was cut by 0 bases and J by 8 bases, with 9 bases left in between. The CDR3 consists of 12 residues. Germline assignment: CDR1 DFQATT and CDR2 SNEGSKA (reference sequence). The CDR3: CSARDRVGTQYF. In DNA form, the CDR3 reads TGCAGTGCTAGAGATCGGGTTGGTACGCAGTATTTT.

This sequence joins TRBV29-1 and TRBJ2-5; D could derive from TRBD1 or TRBD2 (5 bases each). The V and J ends lost 7 bases and 4 bases respectively, with 16 bases between them. Germline values: CDR1 SQVTM, CDR2 ANQGSEA. The CDR3 has 13 residues. CDR3 sequence: CSAEGKGRETQYF. CDR3 nucleotide sequence: TGCAGCGCCGAGGGGAAGGGCAGAGAGACCCAGTACTTC.

V usage is TRBV2 and J usage is TRBJ1-1, with TRBD1 matching 7 bases. The V gene end was trimmed by 0 bases and the J gene end by 4 bases; junction bases not matched to a gene: 8. The CDR3 totals 16 residues. Looked up from germline, CDR1 is SNHLY and CDR2 is FYNNEI. DNA for the CDR3: TGTGCCAGCAGTGAAGCGCTTCGGGACAGAGGCACTGAAGCTTTCTTT. This codes for CASSEALRDRGTEAFF.

The chain is built from TRBV20-1 and TRBJ1-2; the D is unclear. Trimming stripped 3 bases from V and 1 base from J, with 9 bases between. Looked up from germline, CDR1 is DFQATT and CDR2 is SNEGSKA (reference sequence). This CDR3 region has 13 residues. The CDR3 protein is CSARSERNYGYTF. The CDR3 DNA reads as TGCAGTGCTAGGTCAGAGCGTAACTATGGCTACACCTTC.

On this clonotype itself: A single base separates this from a much larger clone, so it may be a read error. The chain couples TRBV6-5 to TRBJ1-6; D not certain. CDR1 MNHEY and CDR2 SVGAGI come from the germline V gene. This CDR3 has 13 residues. V lost 0 bases to trimming and J lost 8 bases, with 5 bases between them. The CDR3 DNA reads as TGTGCCAGCAGTTACTCTAAGGATTCACCCCTCCACTTT. Residues: CASSYSKDSPLHF.

The rearrangement links TRBV2 to TRBJ2-3; D gene unclear. V lost 4 bases to trimming and J lost 0 bases, with 5 bases between them. CDR1 and CDR2 (germline): SNHLY, FYNNEI. The CDR3 covers 13 residues. CDR3 DNA sequence: TGTGCCAGCAGTGTACGGAGCACAGATACGCAGTATTTT. It encodes CASSVRSTDTQYF. Supplemented by reference TRBV2 and TRBJ2-3, the full variable domain reads EPEVTQTPSHQVTQMGQEVILRCVPISNHLYFYWYRQILGQKVEFLVSFYNNEISEKSEIFDDQFSVERPDGSNFTLKIRSTKLEDSAMYFCASSVRSTDTQYFGPGTRLTVL.

In this sample, this clonotype turned up many times. The V call is TRBV20-1, the J call TRBJ2-2, with TRBD1 matching over 8 bases. Germline CDR1 and CDR2: DFQATT and SNEGSKA (reference sequence). After removal of 2 bases from V and 0 bases from J, the junction contained 2 bases not matched to a gene. The CDR3 contains 15 residues. The CDR3 region is CSARRTGPNTGELFF. The CDR3, as DNA: TGCAGTGCTAGACGGACAGGGCCGAACACCGGGGAGCTGTTTTTT.

The chain uses TRBV7-9 and TRBJ2-5; 7 nucleotides align to TRBD1. With V trimmed by 1 base and J by 3 bases, 2 bases remained unmatched. Germline V gene data show CDR1 as SEHNR and CDR2 as FQNEAQ (reference sequence). The CDR3 spans 14 residues. The CDR3 nucleotides are TGTGCCAGCAGCTTAGTAGACAGGGAAGAGACCCAGTACTTC. Amino acid sequence: CASSLVDREETQYF. Full variable domain (outside the CDR3, taken from reference TRBV7-9 and TRBJ2-5): DTGVSQNPRHKITKRGQNVTFRCDPISEHNRLYWYRQTLGQGPEFLTYFQNEAQLEKSRLLSDRFSAERPKGSFSTLEIQRTEQGDSAMYLCASSLVDREETQYFGPGTRLLVL.

The chain carries TRBV19 and TRBJ1-5; TRBD1 agrees at 9 bases. The CDR3 runs 14 residues. The germline V gene encodes CDR1 LNHDA and CDR2 SQIVND (reference sequence). V lost 3 bases to trimming and J lost 7 bases; unmatched junction nucleotides: 4. CDR3 in DNA: TGTGCCAGTAGTATCACAGGGGGCTGGCAGCCCCAGCATTTT. Protein: CASSITGGWQPQHF.

There are many counts of this clonotype. The rearrangement uses TRBV10-3 and TRBJ2-3, with D unresolved. V shed 6 bases and J shed 1 base, with 8 bases lying between them. The CDR3 sequence is 13 residues long. Germline V gene lookup returns CDR1 ENHRY and CDR2 SYGVKD. The CDR3 DNA follows: TGTGCCATCAGGGTTCAGGGCACAGATACGCAGTATTTT. Translated, it gives CAIRVQGTDTQYF.

The rearrangement links TRBV20-1 to TRBJ1-1; D uncertain. Germline V gene sequence: CDR1 DFQATT, CDR2 SNEGSKA (reference sequence). The CDR3 is made up of 14 amino acids. The V end lost 1 base, the J end lost 2 bases, and 11 bases lay between the germline ends. In DNA form, the CDR3 reads TGCAGTGCTAGAGGGACGTTGGGAAACACTGAAGCTTTCTTT. Residues: CSARGTLGNTEAFF.

This clonotype was detected many times. The gene calls are TRBV9 and TRBJ2-2, with TRBD1 matching over 9 bases. V lost 3 bases and J lost 3; bases outside the gene matches: 6. Germline CDR1 reads SGDLS; CDR2 reads YYNGEE. CDR3 length: 16 amino acids. The CDR3 loop reads CASSDGTGSYTGELFF. Here the CDR3 DNA reads TGTGCCAGCAGCGACGGGACAGGGTCTTACACCGGGGAGCTGTTTTTT. The whole variable domain, filled in from reference TRBV9 and TRBJ2-2, reads DSGVTQTPKHLITATGQRVTLRCSPRSGDLSVYWYQQSLDQGLQFLIQYYNGEERAKGNILERFSAQQFPDLHSELNLSSLELGDSALYFCASSDGTGSYTGELFFGEGSRLTVL.

The J gene is TRBJ1-4, the V gene TRBV10-2, with 8 bases lining up with TRBD1. The CDR3 is 13 residues long. CDR1 and CDR2 from the germline V gene are WSHSY and SAAADI. Trimming took 7 bases from V and 7 from J; bases not matched to a gene: 5. The chain's CDR3 is CASKDRAFEKLFF. The CDR3 coding sequence is TGCGCCAGCAAGGACAGGGCATTTGAAAAACTGTTTTTT.

This clonotype came up many times. The chain has TRBV6-5 and TRBJ2-1, with a tentative D call TRBD2 (6 bases). The CDR3 is made up of 14 amino acids. Germline V gene sequence: CDR1 MNHEY, CDR2 SVGAGI. The V end was cut by 5 bases, the J end by 5 bases, with 13 bases between. CDR3 nucleotide sequence: TGTGCCAGCAGTAAATCCGGGACTCACAATGAGCAGTTCTTC. Translated: CASSKSGTHNEQFF.

The rearrangement joins TRBV24-1 to TRBJ2-1; TRBD2 agrees at 14 bases. The CDR3 is 17 amino acids. The germline V gene has CDR1 KGHDR and CDR2 SFDVKD. The junction had 8 bases not matched to a gene; V was cut back by 4 bases and J by 7 bases. In DNA form, the CDR3 reads TGTGCCACCAGTGAGGTGACTAGCGGGGGGGCGGGTAATGAGCAGTTCTTC. As protein: CATSEVTSGGAGNEQFF.